This TCR beta chain came from a study of shared clonotypes between healthy human individuals. Positively selected for CCR7, the CD45RO-negative cells used as naive CD8 cells excluded terminally differentiated effector memory CD45RA+ cells. The assay was immunoSEQ multiplex PCR, and TCRdb's table has in-frame clones only and misses some. There are 1.5 million to 2.5 million clones in the sample; about 95% occur only once, and roughly 1% lies in the top ten. Study-wide points: The study's rarefaction showed incomplete sorted-subset sequencing despite large depth. Clonotype sharing across a few donors was observed for around 5% of naive CD4 clonotypes.

The CDR3 has 15 amino acids. Germline trimming cut 2 bases from V and 9 bases from J; bases unmatched to any gene: 4. The germline V gene has CDR1 MNHNY and CDR2 SVGAGI (reference sequence). In regard to this clone: Its matching antigen is unknown.

The rearrangement uses TRBV6-6 and TRBJ2-1, with 13 nucleotides matching TRBD2. The sample taken for sequencing was naive CD8+ T cells sorted from blood. The receptor's source is a man younger than 35 in good health. The CDR3 sequence is CASSYELAGGGEQFF. As DNA, the CDR3 is TGTGCCAGCAGTTACGAACTAGCGGGAGGGGGTGAGCAGTTCTTC.